The 24 T cell receptor beta chains reported below all come from one sample, sequenced in a study of blood T cell repertoires in COVID-19. Method: immunoSEQ multiplex PCR; TCRdb's copy keeps in-frame clones and lacks some. The sample shows 150,000 to 200,000 clones, about four fifths of them seen only once. Sequences were obtained from peripheral blood. The source of these receptors is a woman over 75 with COVID-19, enrolled during active disease.

This clone was found once. This chain uses TRBV28 with TRBJ2-3; 8 bases are shared with TRBD1. The V gene's germline CDR1 is MDHEN and CDR2 SYDVKM. This CDR3 has 16 amino acids. The V gene end was trimmed by 8 bases and the J gene end by 0 bases; junction bases not matched to a gene: 10. The CDR3 sequence is CASVAYRGRSTDTQYF. The CDR3 DNA follows: TGTGCCAGCGTGGCATACAGGGGGAGAAGCACAGATACGCAGTATTTT.

The V call is TRBV10-2, the J call TRBJ2-7; the match to TRBD2 covers 9 bases. CDR1 and CDR2 from the germline V gene are WSHSY and SAAADI. Trimming at V came to 3 bases and at J to 4 bases, leaving 10 bases not matched to a gene. This CDR3 comprises 16 residues. CDR3 amino acids: CASSETRGRASYEQYF. The CDR3 DNA follows: TGCGCCAGCAGTGAAACTCGCGGGAGGGCCTCGTACGAGCAGTACTTC.

The chain is built from TRBV11-2 and TRBJ1-6; D is perhaps TRBD1 (6 bases). Deletions cut 6 bases from V and 10 bases from J, with 22 bases between. The CDR3 is made up of 16 amino acids. CDR1 is SGHAT, CDR2 FQNNGV, per germline. CDR3 sequence reads: CASRAMLGATESPLHF. CDR3 DNA sequence: TGTGCCAGCAGAGCCATGTTGGGGGCAACGGAGTCACCCCTCCACTTT.

The chain combines TRBV27 with TRBJ1-4, with D unresolved. Germline CDR1 is MNHEY and CDR2 is SMNVEV (reference sequence). V was shortened by 5 bases and J by 6 bases, with 10 bases between the two germline ends. The CDR3 totals 13 residues. The CDR3 nucleotides are TGTGCCAGCAGTCCGAGGGAGTATGAAAAACTGTTTTTT. It specifies CASSPREYEKLFF.

A remark on this clone: Other DNA sequences in the sample encode the same CDR3. The J gene is TRBJ1-1, the V gene TRBV2; 7 bases fit TRBD1. V shed 6 bases and J 3 bases; nucleotides not matched to a gene: 7. The CDR3 covers 14 residues. CDR1 and CDR2 (germline): SNHLY, FYNNEI. CDR3 DNA sequence: TGTGCCAGCAGCCGACAGGGTGGGGACACTGAAGCTTTCTTT. Protein: CASSRQGGDTEAFF.

J is TRBJ1-4 and V is TRBV18, with 9 bases matching TRBD1. Per the germline V gene, CDR1 is KGHSH and CDR2 is LQKENI. The length of the CDR3 is 14 residues. The V gene end was trimmed by 5 bases and the J gene end by 7 bases; junction bases not matched to a gene: 5. CDR3 amino acids: CASSIRDRAEKLFF. The CDR3 nucleotides read TGTGCCAGCTCAATCCGGGACAGGGCTGAAAAACTGTTTTTT. Based on the CDR3 plus reference TRBV18 and TRBJ1-4, the full variable domain is NAGVMQNPRHLVRRRGQEARLRCSPMKGHSHVYWYRQLPEEGLKFMVYLQKENIIDESGMPKERFSAEFPKEGPSILRIQQVVRGDSAAYFCASSIRDRAEKLFFGSGTQLSVL.

The CDR3 sequence: CASSEARGQPQHF. DNA for the CDR3: TGTGCCAGCAGTGAAGCCCGGGGGCAGCCCCAGCATTTT. The genes are TRBV6-1 and TRBJ1-5, with a weak D call TRBD1 (5 bases). V gave up 0 bases and J gave up 7 bases, with 7 bases separating them. The length of the CDR3 is 13 residues. The germline V gene has CDR1 MNHNS and CDR2 SASEGT.

This chain connects TRBV5-1 to TRBJ1-1; D might be TRBD1 (6 bases). This CDR3 has 14 amino acids. Germline-derived CDR1 and CDR2 are SGHRS and YFSETQ. Trimming pared 4 bases from V and 0 bases from J, leaving 10 bases between. Here the CDR3 reads CASSPDSMNTEAFF. The CDR3 DNA sequence: TGCGCCAGCAGCCCGGACAGCATGAACACTGAAGCTTTCTTT. Based on the CDR3 plus reference TRBV5-1 and TRBJ1-1, the full variable domain is KAGVTQTPRYLIKTRGQQVTLSCSPISGHRSVSWYQQTPGQGLQFLFEYFSETQRNKGNFPGRFSGRQFSNSRSEMNVSTLELGDSALYLCASSPDSMNTEAFFGQGTRLTVV.

The chain links TRBV5-1 to TRBJ2-1; 9 nucleotides match TRBD1. This CDR3 has 14 residues. J was trimmed by 4 bases and V by 3 bases; bases with no gene match: 2. The germline gives CDR1 SGHRS, CDR2 YFSETQ. CDR3 bases: TGCGCCAGCAGCTCTGACAGGGGGTACAATGAGCAGTTCTTC. It specifies CASSSDRGYNEQFF.

This clone was counted once. CDR3: CASSRTGGDYGYGYTF. The CDR3 bases are TGTGCCAGCAGTCGGACAGGGGGCGATTACGGGTATGGCTACACCTTC. This rearrangement joins TRBV3-1 (or the pseudogene TRBV3-2) to TRBJ1-2; 11 nucleotides match TRBD1. Germline loops: CDR1 LGHDT, CDR2 YNNKEL (reference sequence). The length of the CDR3 is 16 residues. V lost 6 bases to trimming and J lost 5 bases; unmatched junction nucleotides: 11.

The chain has TRBV29-1 and TRBJ2-7, with 11 bases that match TRBD2. This CDR3 comprises 14 residues. Germline values: CDR1 SQVTM, CDR2 ANQGSEA. V trimming: 7 bases; J trimming: 2 bases; junction bases outside the gene matches: 7. CDR3 protein: CSGLLAGDAYEQYF. DNA for the CDR3: TGCAGCGGGCTACTAGCGGGGGACGCCTACGAGCAGTACTTC.

The chain uses TRBV7-2 and TRBJ2-3; 12 nucleotides agree with TRBD2. V gave up 0 bases and J gave up 6 bases; unmatched junction bases: 7. This CDR3 region has 17 residues. CDR1 SGHTA and CDR2 FQGNSA come from the germline V gene. The CDR3 DNA follows: TGTGCCAGCAGCTTAGCGCGAGCTAGCGGGGGGGGCGATACGCAGTATTTT. As protein: CASSLARASGGGDTQYF. Full variable domain (rest looked up from reference TRBV7-2 and TRBJ2-3): GAGVSQSPSNKVTEKGKDVELRCDPISGHTALYWYRQSLGQGLEFLIYFQGNSAPDKSGLPSDRFSAERTGGSVSTLTIQRTQQEDSAVYLCASSLARASGGGDTQYFGPGTRLTVL.

The DNA of the CDR3 is TGTGCCAGCAGCCAAGAATTACACAGCAAGATAAACTACGAGCAGTACTTC. This translates into CASSQELHSKINYEQYF. The rearrangement uses TRBV14 and TRBJ2-7; D not certain. In germline, CDR1 is SGHDN, CDR2 FVKESK. Trimming pared 0 bases from V and 3 bases from J, leaving 18 bases between. The CDR3 consists of 17 residues.

This clone was seen once. This chain connects TRBV5-1 to TRBJ1-6; the D is unclear. Germline V CDR1 and CDR2: SGHRS, YFSETQ. The length of the CDR3 is 13 residues. V dropped 2 bases and J dropped 14 bases, with 14 bases sitting between them. CDR3 in amino acids: CASSFDSVPALHF. CDR3 DNA: TGCGCCAGCAGCTTTGACTCGGTACCGGCCCTCCACTTT.

This chain uses TRBV30 with TRBJ1-6; possibly TRBD1 for D (5 bases). Germline CDR1 and CDR2: GTSNPN and SVGIG (reference sequence). The V gene lost 4 bases and the J gene lost 6 bases, with 13 bases spanning the gap. The CDR3 is made up of 14 amino acids. The CDR3: CAWKPGIVNSPLHF. CDR3 in DNA: TGTGCCTGGAAGCCAGGGATAGTTAATTCACCCCTCCACTTT.

Turning to this clone: The junction does not match germline at one end; this may be a read error. The chain employs TRBV7-2 and TRBJ1-6; 8 bases match TRBD1. The CDR3 covers 14 residues. Germline assignment: CDR1 SGHTA and CDR2 FQGNSA. The CDR3 here is CASSPDRVNPPLHF. DNA for the CDR3: TGTGCCAGCAGCCCGGACAGGGTTAATCCACCCCTCCACTTT.

This clone appeared a single time. V gene TRBV24-1 combines with J gene TRBJ1-2; perhaps TRBD1 as D (6 bases). This CDR3 comprises 12 residues. The V end was cut by 6 bases, the J end by 8 bases, with 12 bases between. Germline V gene lookup returns CDR1 KGHDR and CDR2 SFDVKD. This CDR3 is CATSHIGGGYTF. The CDR3 DNA reads TGTGCCACCAGTCACATTGGGGGCGGCTACACCTTC.

The chain employs TRBV11-2 and TRBJ1-1; D might be TRBD1 (5 bases). Trimming removed 3 bases at V and 5 bases at J, with 13 bases between. The CDR3 has 14 residues. CDR1 is SGHAT, CDR2 FQNNGV, per germline. The CDR3 reads CASSLAWGATEAFF. In DNA, the CDR3 is TGTGCCAGCAGCTTGGCGTGGGGCGCGACTGAAGCTTTCTTT. Full variable domain (outside the CDR3, taken from reference TRBV11-2 and TRBJ1-1): EAGVAQSPRYKIIEKRQSVAFWCNPISGHATLYWYQQILGQGPKLLIQFQNNGVVDDSQLPKDRFSAERLKGVDSTLKIQPAKLEDSAVYLCASSLAWGATEAFFGQGTRLTVV.

This clone was detected a few times. The rearrangement uses TRBV5-8 and TRBJ2-7; D might be TRBD1 (5 bases). CDR3 length equals 13 residues. V was shortened by 5 bases and J by 4 bases, with 13 bases between the two germline ends. Germline CDR1 is SGHTS and CDR2 is YDEGEE. The CDR3 here is CASRGRVGYEQYF. The CDR3 nucleotides are TGTGCCAGCAGAGGCAGGGTAGGGTACGAGCAGTACTTC.

This sequence joins TRBV7-3 and TRBJ2-1; 7 bases line up with TRBD2. Losses at the gene ends were 1 base for V and 1 base for J; bases not matched to a gene: 13. CDR1 is SGHTA, CDR2 FQGTGA, per germline. The CDR3 contains 19 residues. The CDR3 nucleotides are TGTGCCAGCAGCTTAATGAGGCTTGAGGGAGGGGATTCCTACAATGAGCAGTTCTTC. Protein sequence: CASSLMRLEGGDSYNEQFF.

V and J are TRBV6-2 or TRBV6-3 and TRBJ2-7; a possible D gene is TRBD2 (5 bases). V was trimmed by 2 bases and J by 2 bases, leaving 13 bases between them. Germline CDR1 is MNHEY and CDR2 is SVGEGT. The CDR3 runs 15 residues. Written as DNA, the CDR3 is TGTGCCAGCAGTTACAGGTGGACTTCTGCCTACGAGCAGTACTTC. Translated: CASSYRWTSAYEQYF.

The chain carries TRBV28 and TRBJ2-2; TRBD1 matches 7 bases. The CDR3 has 15 amino acids. Trimming removed 10 bases from V and 5 bases from J; junction bases left unmatched: 13. The V gene's germline CDR1 is MDHEN and CDR2 SYDVKM. The CDR3 region is CATLPGQRETGELFF. As DNA, the CDR3 is TGTGCCACCTTACCGGGACAGAGAGAAACCGGGGAGCTGTTTTTT.

This clone was detected once. CDR3 in amino acids: CASRRTSGSYEQYF. In DNA, the CDR3 is TGCGCCAGCAGGAGGACTAGCGGCAGCTACGAGCAGTACTTC. The chain employs TRBV10-2 and TRBJ2-7; 10 bases map to TRBD2. V was clipped by 6 bases and J by 3 bases; unmatched bases: 5. Germline V gene lookup returns CDR1 WSHSY and CDR2 SAAADI. The CDR3 loop spans 14 amino acids.

This sequence joins TRBV2 and TRBJ2-5; 10 nucleotides match TRBD2. J was trimmed by 4 bases and V by 7 bases; bases with no gene match: 3. The CDR3 length is 13 residues. Germline CDR1 SNHLY, CDR2 FYNNEI. The CDR3 loop is CASTGLAAETQYF. The CDR3, as DNA: TGTGCCAGCACTGGACTAGCGGCAGAGACCCAGTACTTC.